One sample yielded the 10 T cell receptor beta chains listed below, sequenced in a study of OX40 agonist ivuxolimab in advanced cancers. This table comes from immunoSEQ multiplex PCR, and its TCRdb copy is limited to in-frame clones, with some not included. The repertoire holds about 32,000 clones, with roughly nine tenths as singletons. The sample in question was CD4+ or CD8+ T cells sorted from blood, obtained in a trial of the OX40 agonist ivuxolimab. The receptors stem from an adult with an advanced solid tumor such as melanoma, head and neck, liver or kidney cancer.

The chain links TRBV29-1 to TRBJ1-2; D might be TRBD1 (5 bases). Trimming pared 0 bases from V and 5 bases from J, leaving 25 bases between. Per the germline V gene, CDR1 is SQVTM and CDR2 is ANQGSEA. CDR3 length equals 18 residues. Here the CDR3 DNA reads TGCAGCGTTGAAGATCTTGTCGTAGGACCGCAGGGACCATATGGCTACACCTTC. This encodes CSVEDLVVGPQGPYGYTF.

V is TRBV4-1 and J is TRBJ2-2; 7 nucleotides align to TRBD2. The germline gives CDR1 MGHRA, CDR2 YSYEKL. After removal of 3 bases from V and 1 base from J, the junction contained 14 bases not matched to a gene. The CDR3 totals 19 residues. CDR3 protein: CASSQGNGGRGRNTGELFF. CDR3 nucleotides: TGCGCCAGCAGCCAGGGTAATGGCGGGAGAGGACGGAACACCGGGGAGCTGTTTTTT.

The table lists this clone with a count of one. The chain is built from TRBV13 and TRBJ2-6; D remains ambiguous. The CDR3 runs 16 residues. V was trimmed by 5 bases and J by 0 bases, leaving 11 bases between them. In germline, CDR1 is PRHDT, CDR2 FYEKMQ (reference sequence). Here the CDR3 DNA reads TGTGCCAGCAGCGTCCAGTTGAACTCTGGGGCCAACGTCCTGACTTTC. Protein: CASSVQLNSGANVLTF.

Here the CDR3 reads CASSQEGPSASYEQYF. The CDR3 coding sequence is TGTGCCAGCAGCCAAGAGGGACCCAGCGCCTCCTACGAGCAGTACTTC. The V and J genes are TRBV4-2 and TRBJ2-7; perhaps D is TRBD1 or TRBD2 (5 bases each). The CDR3 runs to 16 residues. Between the trimmed V and J ends, which lost 0 bases and 0 bases, there was a span of 12 bases. Germline V gene sequence: CDR1 LGHNA, CDR2 YNFKEQ.

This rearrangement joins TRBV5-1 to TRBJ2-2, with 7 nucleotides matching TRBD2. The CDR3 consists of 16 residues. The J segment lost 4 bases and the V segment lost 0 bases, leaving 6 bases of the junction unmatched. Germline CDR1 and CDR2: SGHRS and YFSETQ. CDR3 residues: CASSLDRAGLTGELFF. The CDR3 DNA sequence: TGCGCCAGCAGCTTGGATCGAGCGGGGCTCACCGGGGAGCTGTTTTTT.

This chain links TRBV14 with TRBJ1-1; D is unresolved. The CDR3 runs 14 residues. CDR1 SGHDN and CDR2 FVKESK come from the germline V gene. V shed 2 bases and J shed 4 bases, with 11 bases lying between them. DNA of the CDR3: TGTGCCAGCAGCCAAATAGGACCCCCCACTGAAGCTTTCTTT. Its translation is CASSQIGPPTEAFF.

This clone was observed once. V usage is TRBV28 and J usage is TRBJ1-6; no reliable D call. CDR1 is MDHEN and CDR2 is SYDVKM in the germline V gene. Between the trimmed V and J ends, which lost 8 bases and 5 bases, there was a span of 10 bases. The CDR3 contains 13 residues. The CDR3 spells CASHGEDNSPLHF. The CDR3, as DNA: TGTGCCAGCCACGGGGAAGATAATTCACCCCTCCACTTT.

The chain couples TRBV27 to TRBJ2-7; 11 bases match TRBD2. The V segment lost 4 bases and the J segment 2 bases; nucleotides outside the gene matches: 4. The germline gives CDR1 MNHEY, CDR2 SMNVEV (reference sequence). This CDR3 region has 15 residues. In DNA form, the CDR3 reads TGTGCCAGCAGTTCGGGACTAGCGGCGGCCTACGAGCAGTACTTC. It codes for CASSSGLAAAYEQYF.

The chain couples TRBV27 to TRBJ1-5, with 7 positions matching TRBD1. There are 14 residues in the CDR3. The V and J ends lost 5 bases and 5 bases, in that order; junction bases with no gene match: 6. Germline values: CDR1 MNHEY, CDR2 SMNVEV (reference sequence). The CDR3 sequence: CASSPTGSHQPQHF. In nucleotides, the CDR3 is TGTGCCAGCAGTCCGACAGGGTCCCATCAGCCCCAGCATTTT.

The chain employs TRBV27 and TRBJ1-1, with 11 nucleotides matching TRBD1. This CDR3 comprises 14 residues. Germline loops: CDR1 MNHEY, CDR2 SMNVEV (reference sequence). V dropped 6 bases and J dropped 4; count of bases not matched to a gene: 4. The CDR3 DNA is TGTGCCAGCAGCCCAGGGACAGGGGGCACTGAAGCTTTCTTT. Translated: CASSPGTGGTEAFF.